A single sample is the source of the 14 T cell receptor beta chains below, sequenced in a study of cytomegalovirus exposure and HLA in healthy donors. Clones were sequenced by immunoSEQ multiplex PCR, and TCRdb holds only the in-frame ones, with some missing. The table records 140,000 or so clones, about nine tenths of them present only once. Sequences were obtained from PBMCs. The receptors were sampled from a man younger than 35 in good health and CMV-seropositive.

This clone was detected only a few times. The CDR3 bases are TGTGCCAGCAGCAAAAGGGGTTCCGTTGAAGCTTTCTTT. Amino acids: CASSKRGSVEAFF. This chain uses TRBV21-1 with TRBJ1-1; the tabulated D call, TRBD1, remains unverified against the DNA. TRBV21-1 is a pseudogene segment. CDR3 size: 13 residues.

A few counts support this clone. CDR3 in amino acids: CSVGGQVGEPQHF. The CDR3 nucleotides read TGCAGCGTAGGCGGACAGGTTGGAGAGCCCCAGCATTTT. This rearrangement joins TRBV29-1 to TRBJ1-5; 7 nucleotides line up with TRBD1. Germline trimming cut 6 bases from V and 8 bases from J; bases unmatched to any gene: 10. The CDR3 is 13 amino acids. CDR1 and CDR2 from the germline V gene are SQVTM and ANQGSEA.

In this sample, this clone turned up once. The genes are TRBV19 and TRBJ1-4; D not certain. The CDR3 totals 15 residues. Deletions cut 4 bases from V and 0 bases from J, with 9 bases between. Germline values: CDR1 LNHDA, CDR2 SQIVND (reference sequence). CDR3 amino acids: CASSSRVTTNEKLFF. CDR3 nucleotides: TGTGCCAGTAGTAGCCGGGTTACAACTAATGAAAAACTGTTTTTT.

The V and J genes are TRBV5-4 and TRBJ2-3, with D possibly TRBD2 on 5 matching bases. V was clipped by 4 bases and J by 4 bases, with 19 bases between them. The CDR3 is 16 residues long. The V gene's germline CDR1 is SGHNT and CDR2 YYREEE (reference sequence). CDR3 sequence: CASSTGGLQVADTQYF. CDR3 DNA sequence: TGTGCCAGCAGCACTGGAGGACTCCAAGTCGCAGATACGCAGTATTTT.

The DNA for the CDR3 is TGTGCCAGCAGCGGTACAGGGGATACGCAGTATTTT. It translates to CASSGTGDTQYF. This chain joins TRBV9 and TRBJ2-3; TRBD1 might be the D (6 bases). Germline assignment: CDR1 SGDLS and CDR2 YYNGEE. V gave up 3 bases and J gave up 6 bases, with 8 bases separating them. This CDR3 comprises 12 residues.

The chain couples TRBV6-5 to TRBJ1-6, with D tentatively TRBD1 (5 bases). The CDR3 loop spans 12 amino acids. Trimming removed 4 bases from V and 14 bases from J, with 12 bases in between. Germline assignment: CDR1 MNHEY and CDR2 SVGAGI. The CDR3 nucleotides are TGTGCCAGCAGTTCCCCAGCGGGGGCCCTCCACTTT. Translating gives CASSSPAGALHF.

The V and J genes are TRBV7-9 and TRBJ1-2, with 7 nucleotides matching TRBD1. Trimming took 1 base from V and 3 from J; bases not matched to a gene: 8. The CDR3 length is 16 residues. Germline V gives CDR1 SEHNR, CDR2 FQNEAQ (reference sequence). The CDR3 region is CASSLGRQGGYYGYTF. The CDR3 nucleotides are TGTGCCAGCAGCTTAGGTAGGCAGGGGGGTTACTATGGCTACACCTTC.

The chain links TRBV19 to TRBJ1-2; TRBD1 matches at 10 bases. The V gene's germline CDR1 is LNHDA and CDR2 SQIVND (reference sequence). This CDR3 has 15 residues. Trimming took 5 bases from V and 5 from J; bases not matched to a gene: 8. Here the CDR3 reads CASSPTGGFLYGYTF. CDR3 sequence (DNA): TGTGCCAGTAGTCCGACAGGGGGCTTTCTGTATGGCTACACCTTC.

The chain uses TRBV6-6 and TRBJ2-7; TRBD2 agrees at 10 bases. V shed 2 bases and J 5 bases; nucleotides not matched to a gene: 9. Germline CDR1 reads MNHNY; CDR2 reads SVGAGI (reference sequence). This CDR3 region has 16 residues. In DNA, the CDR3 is TGTGCCAGCAGTTACGATGCTAGCGGGAGAAGGGACGAGCAGTACTTC. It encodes CASSYDASGRRDEQYF.

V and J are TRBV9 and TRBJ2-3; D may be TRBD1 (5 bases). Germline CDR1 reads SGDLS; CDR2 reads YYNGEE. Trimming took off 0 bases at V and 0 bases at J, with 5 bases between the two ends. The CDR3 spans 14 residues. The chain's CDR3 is CASSVEGSTDTQYF. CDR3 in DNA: TGTGCCAGCAGCGTAGAGGGGAGCACAGATACGCAGTATTTT.

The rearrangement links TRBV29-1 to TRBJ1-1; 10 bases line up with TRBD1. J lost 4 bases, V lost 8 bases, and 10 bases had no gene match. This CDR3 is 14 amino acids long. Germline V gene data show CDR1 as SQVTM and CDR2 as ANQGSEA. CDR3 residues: CSQDRDRGRTEAFF. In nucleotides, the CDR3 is TGCAGCCAAGACCGGGACAGGGGACGCACTGAAGCTTTCTTT.

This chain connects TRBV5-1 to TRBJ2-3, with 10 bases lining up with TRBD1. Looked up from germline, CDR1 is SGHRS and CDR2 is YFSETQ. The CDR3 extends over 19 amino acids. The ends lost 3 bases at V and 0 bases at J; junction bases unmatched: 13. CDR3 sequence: CASSYPGQGSLRSTDTQYF. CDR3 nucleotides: TGCGCCAGCAGCTACCCGGGACAGGGGAGTTTGAGAAGCACAGATACGCAGTATTTT.

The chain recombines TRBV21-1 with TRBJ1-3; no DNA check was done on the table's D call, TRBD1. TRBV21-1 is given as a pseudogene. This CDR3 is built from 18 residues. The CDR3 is CASSSLDRPSYSGNTIYF. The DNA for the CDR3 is TGTGCCAGCAGCTCACTGGACAGACCAAGCTACTCTGGAAACACCATATATTTT.

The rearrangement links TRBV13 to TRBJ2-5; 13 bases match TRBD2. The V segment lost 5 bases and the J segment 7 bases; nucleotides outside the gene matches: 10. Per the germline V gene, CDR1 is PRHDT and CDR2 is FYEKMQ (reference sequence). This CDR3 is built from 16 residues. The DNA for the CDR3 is TGTGCCAGCAGCCAATCACTAGCGGGGGGGGTTCGGACCCAGTACTTC. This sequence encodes CASSQSLAGGVRTQYF.